What follows are 4 T cell receptor beta chains derived from one specimen sequenced in a study of T cell responses to AZD1222 COVID-19 vaccine. This table comes from immunoSEQ multiplex PCR, and its TCRdb copy is limited to in-frame clones, with some not included. This sample has about 150,000 clones, with about 90% found just once. The sequenced sample was peripheral blood, obtained on day 0 of AZD1222 vaccination. The receptors come from an adult in good health.

The chain has TRBV11-3 and TRBJ2-1; D not resolved. The germline CDR1 and CDR2 sequences are SGHNT and YENEEA. The V end lost 1 base, the J end lost 8 bases, and 12 bases lay between the germline ends. There are 14 residues in the CDR3. CDR3: CASSLGSIGDEQFF. The CDR3 DNA follows: TGTGCCAGCAGCTTAGGTAGCATTGGGGATGAGCAGTTCTTC.

The table lists this clone with a count of one. The rearrangement links TRBV6-2 or TRBV6-3 to TRBJ2-3; TRBD2 matches 12 bases. There are 15 residues in the CDR3. The V gene end was trimmed by 2 bases and the J gene end by 6 bases; junction bases not matched to a gene: 3. CDR1 is MNHEY, CDR2 SVGEGT, per germline. The chain's CDR3 is CASSYGLAGRDTQYF. The CDR3 DNA reads as TGTGCCAGCAGTTACGGACTAGCGGGACGGGATACGCAGTATTTT.

The V gene is TRBV5-4, the J gene TRBJ1-1; D may be TRBD1 (5 bases). CDR3 length equals 15 residues. V was shortened by 2 bases and J by 0 bases, with 11 bases between the two germline ends. Germline V gives CDR1 SGHNT, CDR2 YYREEE (reference sequence). The CDR3 is CASSLPDSLNTEAFF. CDR3 nucleotide sequence: TGTGCCAGCAGCTTACCCGACAGCCTGAACACTGAAGCTTTCTTT.

For this clone: The junction departs from the called germline gene at one end, perhaps through a read error. The same CDR3 also results from other DNA sequences found in this sample. The chain carries TRBV7-7 and TRBJ1-6; 8 nucleotides agree with TRBD1. This CDR3 region has 15 residues. The germline CDR1 and CDR2 sequences are SSHAT and FNYEAQ (reference sequence). The CDR3 nucleotides read TGCGCTAGCAGCCCCCCCGGACAGGGAATGGCACCCCTCCACTTT. It yields the protein CASSPPGQGMAPLHF. Full variable domain (remainder filled in from reference TRBV7-7 and TRBJ1-6): GAGVSQSPRYKVTKRGQDVTLRCDPISSHATLYWYQQALGQGPEFLTYFNYEAQPDKSGLPSDRFSAERPEGSISTLTIQRTEQRDSAMYRCASSPPGQGMAPLHFGNGTRLTVT.